This TCR beta chain was captured by sequencing in a study of cytomegalovirus exposure and HLA in healthy donors. Points from the study as a whole: High specificity and sensitivity for cytomegalovirus status were reported for the classifier.

V lost 8 bases and J 3 bases, leaving 13 bases between the germline ends. The CDR3 runs to 13 residues. In germline, CDR1 is SNHLY, CDR2 FYNNEI. The PCR made use of 60 Vbeta and 13 Jbeta primers. Clones were read by immunoSEQ multiplex PCR, and TCRdb kept only the in-frame ones, dropping some. The table records about 140,000 clones, approximately 80% of them present only once. This clone was counted many times. Its matching antigen is unknown. The receptor comes from a woman aged 60-75 years in good health and CMV-seropositive. Sequencing was carried out using PBMCs. This chain connects TRBV2 to TRBJ1-1; D possibly corresponds to TRBD1 (5 bases). CDR3 amino acids: CASRQGSYTEAFF. CDR3 coding DNA: TGTGCCAGCCGTCAGGGATCGTACACTGAAGCTTTCTTT.